This T cell receptor beta chain was identified during a study of shared clonotypes between healthy human individuals. Overall study findings and caveats: Rarefaction showed that sequencing of sorted subsets was incomplete (despite large depth). Clonotype sharing among donors was thought likely to change with sequencing depth.

Profiling relied on immunoSEQ multiplex PCR, and the TCRdb table lists in-frame clones only, not all of them. The table records approximately 980,000 clones, about three quarters of them present only once. On this clone itself: The antigen is undetermined.

Trimming shortened V by 2 bases and J by 1 base, and 15 bases separated the two germline ends. Germline-derived CDR1 and CDR2 are GTSNPN and SVGIG (reference sequence). The CDR3 is 16 residues long. Every donor, a Caucasian adult, lived in Nashville, Tennessee. This clonotype originated in a man aged 18 to 35 in good health. This chain uses TRBV30 with TRBJ1-3; D is possibly TRBD1 (5 bases). Sequencing used memory CD4+ T cells sorted from blood. The subset denotes: CD45RA-negative fraction. For the CDR3, the DNA is TGTGCCTGGAGTCCCTCCCCAGGGTCTTCTGGAAACACCATATATTTT. Translated, it gives CAWSPSPGSSGNTIYF.